This T cell receptor beta chain is from a study of T-cell memory formation after mild COVID-19. This clonotype appeared a few times. Its cognate antigen is unknown. Study results and limitations: For contracting clones, CD4+ ones sat mainly in CM and EM, CD8+ in EMRA.

In germline, CDR1 is SGHAT, CDR2 FQNNGV. V lost 5 bases and J lost 4, with 6 bases in between. This CDR3 has 12 residues. TCRdb reprocessed the 5' RACE reads via MiXCR and lists one record per CDR3 protein. The sample lists about 62,000 distinct CDR3 sequences, around 10% occurring once. The sequence was obtained from a man between 18 and 35 years old who had mild COVID-19 (a few samples of this study predate the infection). Cell type and time point are not known. What was sequenced was PBMCs or a T cell subset sorted from them (not recorded which). V usage is TRBV11-2 and J usage is TRBJ2-1, with D hard to call. The chain's CDR3 is CASSKEYNEQFF. CDR3 coding DNA: TGTGCCAGCAGCAAAGAATACAATGAGCAGTTCTTC.